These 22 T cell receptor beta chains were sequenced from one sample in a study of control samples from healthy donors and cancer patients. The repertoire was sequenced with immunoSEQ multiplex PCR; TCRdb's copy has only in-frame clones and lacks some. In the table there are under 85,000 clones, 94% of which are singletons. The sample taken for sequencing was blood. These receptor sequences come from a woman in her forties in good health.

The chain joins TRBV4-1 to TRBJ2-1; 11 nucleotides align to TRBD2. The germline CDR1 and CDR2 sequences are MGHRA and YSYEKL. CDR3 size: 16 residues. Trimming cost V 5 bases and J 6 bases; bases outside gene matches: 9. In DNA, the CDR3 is TGCGCCAGCAGCAAAGGACTAGCGGGCGATTTCAATGAGCAGTTCTTC. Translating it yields CASSKGLAGDFNEQFF.

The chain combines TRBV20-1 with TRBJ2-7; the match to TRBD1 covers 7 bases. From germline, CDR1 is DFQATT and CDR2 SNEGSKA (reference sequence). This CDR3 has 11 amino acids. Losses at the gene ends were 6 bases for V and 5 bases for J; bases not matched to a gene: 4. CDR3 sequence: CSARQGDEQYF. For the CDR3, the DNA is TGCAGTGCGAGACAGGGTGACGAGCAGTACTTC.

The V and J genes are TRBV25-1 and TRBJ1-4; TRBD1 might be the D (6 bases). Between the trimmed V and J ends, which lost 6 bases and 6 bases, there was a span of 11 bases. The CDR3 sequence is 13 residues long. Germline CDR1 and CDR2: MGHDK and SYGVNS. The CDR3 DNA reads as TGTGCCAGCAGAAGTTCAGGGGATGAAAAACTGTTTTTT. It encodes CASRSSGDEKLFF.

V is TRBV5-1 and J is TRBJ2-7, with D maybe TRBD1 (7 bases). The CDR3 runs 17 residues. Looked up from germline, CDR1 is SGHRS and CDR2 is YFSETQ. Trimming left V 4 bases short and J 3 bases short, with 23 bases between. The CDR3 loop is CASSRGRRDSSLYEQYF. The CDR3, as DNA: TGCGCCAGCAGCAGGGGTCGGAGGGACAGCTCCCTCTACGAGCAGTACTTC.

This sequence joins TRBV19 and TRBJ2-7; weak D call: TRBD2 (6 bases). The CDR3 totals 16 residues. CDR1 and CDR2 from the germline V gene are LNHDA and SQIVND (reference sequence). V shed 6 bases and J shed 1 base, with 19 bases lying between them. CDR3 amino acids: CASSPRSGRGSYEQYF. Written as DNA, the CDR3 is TGTGCCAGTAGCCCCAGATCCGGGAGAGGGTCCTACGAGCAGTACTTC.

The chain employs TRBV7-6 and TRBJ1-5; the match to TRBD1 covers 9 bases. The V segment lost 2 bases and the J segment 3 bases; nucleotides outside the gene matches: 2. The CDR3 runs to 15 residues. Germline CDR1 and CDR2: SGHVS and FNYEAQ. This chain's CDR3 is CASSLRQGDNQPQHF. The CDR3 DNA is TGTGCCAGCAGCTTACGACAGGGGGACAATCAGCCCCAGCATTTT.

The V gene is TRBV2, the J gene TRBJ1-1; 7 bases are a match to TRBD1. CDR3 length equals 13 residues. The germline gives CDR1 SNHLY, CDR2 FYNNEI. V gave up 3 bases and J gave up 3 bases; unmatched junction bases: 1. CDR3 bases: TGTGCCAGCAGTGACAGGGGGGACACTGAAGCTTTCTTT. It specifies CASSDRGDTEAFF.

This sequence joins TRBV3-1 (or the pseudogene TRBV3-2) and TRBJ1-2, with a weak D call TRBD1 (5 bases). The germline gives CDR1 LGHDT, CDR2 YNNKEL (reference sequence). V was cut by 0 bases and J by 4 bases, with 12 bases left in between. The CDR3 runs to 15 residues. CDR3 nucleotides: TGTGCCAGCAGCCAAGAAGGGACGGGCCTCTATGGCTACACCTTC. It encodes CASSQEGTGLYGYTF.

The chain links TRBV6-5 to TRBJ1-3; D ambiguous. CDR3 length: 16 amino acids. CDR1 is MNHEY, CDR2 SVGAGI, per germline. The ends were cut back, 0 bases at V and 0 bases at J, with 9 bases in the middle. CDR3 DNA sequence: TGTGCCAGCAGTTACTCTGGGCGGACCTCTGGAAACACCATATATTTT. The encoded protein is CASSYSGRTSGNTIYF.

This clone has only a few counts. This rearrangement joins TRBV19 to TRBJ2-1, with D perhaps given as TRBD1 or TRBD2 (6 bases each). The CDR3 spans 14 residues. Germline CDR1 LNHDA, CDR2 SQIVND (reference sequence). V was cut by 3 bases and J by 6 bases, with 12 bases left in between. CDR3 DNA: TGTGCCAGTAGTATCAGGGGAGGTACCAATGAGCAGTTCTTC. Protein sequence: CASSIRGGTNEQFF.

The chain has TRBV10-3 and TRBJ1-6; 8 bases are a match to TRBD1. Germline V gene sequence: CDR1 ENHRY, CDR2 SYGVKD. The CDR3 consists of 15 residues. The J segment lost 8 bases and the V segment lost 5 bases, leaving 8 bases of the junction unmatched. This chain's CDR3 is CAISSTGGKDSPLHF. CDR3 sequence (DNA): TGTGCCATCAGTTCAACAGGGGGTAAGGATTCACCCCTCCACTTT.

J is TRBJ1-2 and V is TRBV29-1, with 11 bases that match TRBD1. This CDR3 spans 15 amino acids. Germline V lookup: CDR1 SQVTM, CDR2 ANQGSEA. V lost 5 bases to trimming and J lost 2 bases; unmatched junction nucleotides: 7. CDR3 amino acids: CSVSTRDRGNYGYTF. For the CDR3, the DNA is TGCAGCGTTTCAACTCGGGACAGGGGGAACTATGGCTACACCTTC.

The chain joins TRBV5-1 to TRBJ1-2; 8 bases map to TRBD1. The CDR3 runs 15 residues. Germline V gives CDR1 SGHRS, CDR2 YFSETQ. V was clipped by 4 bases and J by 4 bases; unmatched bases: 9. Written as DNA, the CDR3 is TGCGCCAGCAGCCCTTTACAGGGGGAACCCTATGGCTACACCTTC. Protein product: CASSPLQGEPYGYTF.

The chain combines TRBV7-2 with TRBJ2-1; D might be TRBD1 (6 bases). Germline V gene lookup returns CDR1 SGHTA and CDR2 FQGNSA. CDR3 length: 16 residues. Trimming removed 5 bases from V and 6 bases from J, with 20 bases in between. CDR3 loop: CASSPRARGISNEQFF. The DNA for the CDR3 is TGTGCCAGCAGCCCCCGCGCTAGGGGGATTTCCAATGAGCAGTTCTTC. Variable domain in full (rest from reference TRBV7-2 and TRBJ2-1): GAGVSQSPSNKVTEKGKDVELRCDPISGHTALYWYRQSLGQGLEFLIYFQGNSAPDKSGLPSDRFSAERTGGSVSTLTIQRTQQEDSAVYLCASSPRARGISNEQFFGPGTRLTVL.

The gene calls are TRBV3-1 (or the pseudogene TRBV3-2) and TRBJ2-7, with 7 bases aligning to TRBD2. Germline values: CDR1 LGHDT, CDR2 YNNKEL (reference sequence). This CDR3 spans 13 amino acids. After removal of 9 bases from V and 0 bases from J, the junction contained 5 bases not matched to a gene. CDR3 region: CASKAGYSYEQYF. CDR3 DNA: TGTGCCAGTAAAGCGGGATACTCCTACGAGCAGTACTTC.

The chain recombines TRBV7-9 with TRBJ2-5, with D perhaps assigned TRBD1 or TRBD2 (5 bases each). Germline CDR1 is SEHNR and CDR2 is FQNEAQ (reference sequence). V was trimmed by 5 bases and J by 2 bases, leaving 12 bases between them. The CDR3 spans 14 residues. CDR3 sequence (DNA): TGTGCCAGCAGCCCCCCGGGACGGCAAGAGACCCAGTACTTC. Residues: CASSPPGRQETQYF.

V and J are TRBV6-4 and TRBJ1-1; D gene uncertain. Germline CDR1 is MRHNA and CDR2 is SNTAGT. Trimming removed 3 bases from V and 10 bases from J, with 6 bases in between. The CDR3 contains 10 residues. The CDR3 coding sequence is TGTGCCAGCAGTGAGGGTTTAGCTTTCTTT. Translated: CASSEGLAFF.

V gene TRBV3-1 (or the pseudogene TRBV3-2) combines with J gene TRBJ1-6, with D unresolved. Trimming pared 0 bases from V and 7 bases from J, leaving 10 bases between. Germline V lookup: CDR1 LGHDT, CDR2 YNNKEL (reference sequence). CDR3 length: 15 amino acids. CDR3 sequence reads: CASSQDSLPNSPLHF. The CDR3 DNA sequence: TGTGCCAGCAGCCAAGATTCGTTGCCGAATTCACCCCTCCACTTT.

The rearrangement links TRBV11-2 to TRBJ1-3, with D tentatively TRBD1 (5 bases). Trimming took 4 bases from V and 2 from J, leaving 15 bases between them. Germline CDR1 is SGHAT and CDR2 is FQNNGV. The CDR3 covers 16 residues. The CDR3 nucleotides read TGTGCCAGCAGCTATGCCGGGTCCAGGGCTGGAAACACCATATATTTT. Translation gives CASSYAGSRAGNTIYF.

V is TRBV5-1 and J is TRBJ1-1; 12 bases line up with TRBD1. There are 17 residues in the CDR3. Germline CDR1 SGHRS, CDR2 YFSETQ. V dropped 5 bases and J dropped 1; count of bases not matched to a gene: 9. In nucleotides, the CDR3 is TGCGCCAGCAGTAACTGGGACAGGGGGCGTAGGAACACTGAAGCTTTCTTT. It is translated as CASSNWDRGRRNTEAFF.

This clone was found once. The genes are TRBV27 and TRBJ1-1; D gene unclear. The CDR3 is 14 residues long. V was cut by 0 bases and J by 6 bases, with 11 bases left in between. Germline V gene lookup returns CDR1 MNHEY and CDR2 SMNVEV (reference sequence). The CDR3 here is CASSLSLIWSEAFF. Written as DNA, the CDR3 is TGTGCCAGCAGTTTATCTCTGATTTGGTCTGAAGCTTTCTTT.

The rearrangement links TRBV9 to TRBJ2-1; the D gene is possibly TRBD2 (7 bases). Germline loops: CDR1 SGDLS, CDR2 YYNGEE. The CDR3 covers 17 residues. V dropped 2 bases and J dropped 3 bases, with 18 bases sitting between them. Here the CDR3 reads CASSVSGGGAGYNEQFF. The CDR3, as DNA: TGTGCCAGCAGCGTCAGCGGAGGGGGGGCGGGCTACAATGAGCAGTTCTTC.